The next 30 T cell receptor beta chains were all read from a single sample in a study of T cell repertoires in cytomegalovirus infection (dated by TCRdb to the late 2010s). Sequencer: Illumina HiSeq 1500. TCRdb reprocessed the public reads (quality trimming at Q25 with fastp, clone calling with MiXCR) and kept in-frame beta chains. Rows merge per CDR3 protein into single entries with the most common DNA and genes. In all, the sample holds under 850,000 distinct CDR3 sequences, and 35% to 45% of those were seen once. Under 3.5% of the sample lies in the top ten. The sample consisted of PBMCs. The source of these receptors is a human donor in good health (CMV status not recorded). Some clones in this sample may be carry-over from other donors' samples.

The table lists this clonotype with a few counts. The gene calls are TRBV6-6 and TRBJ1-1; possibly TRBD1 for D (6 bases). This CDR3 has 16 amino acids. The germline gives CDR1 MNHNY, CDR2 SVGAGI (reference sequence). Trimming took off 2 bases at V and 4 bases at J, with 17 bases between the two ends. DNA for the CDR3: TGTGCCAGCAGTTACGTAGTGGGTGGGGGCGGCACTGAAGCTTTCTTT. Translated: CASSYVVGGGGTEAFF.

The CDR3 sequence: CASTGGAPDTEAFF. The CDR3 DNA is TGCGCCAGCACGGGAGGGGCGCCAGACACTGAAGCTTTCTTT. The chain couples TRBV5-1 to TRBJ1-1, with D tentatively TRBD1 (5 bases). The CDR3 length is 14 residues. V lost 6 bases to trimming and J lost 3 bases, with 15 bases between them. Germline CDR1 SGHRS, CDR2 YFSETQ.

Notes on this clonotype: Being one base from a much bigger clone, this may be a read error. The J gene is TRBJ1-6, the V gene TRBV12-3 or TRBV12-4, with D unresolved. The CDR3 contains 14 residues. The CDR3 sequence: CASSLSARNSRLHF. The CDR3 region has the DNA TGTGCCAGCAGTTTATCTGCCCGTAATTCACGCCTCCACTTT.

In this sample, this clonotype turned up many times. The chain links TRBV7-2 to TRBJ2-1; 8 bases map to TRBD2. V trimming: 1 base; J trimming: 6 bases; junction bases outside the gene matches: 5. Germline V CDR1 and CDR2: SGHTA, FQGNSA. The CDR3 runs to 15 residues. The DNA for the CDR3 is TGTGCCAGCAGCTTAGGGTCTAGCGGGTTCAATGAGCAGTTCTTC. Translation: CASSLGSSGFNEQFF.

A few counts support this clonotype. This rearrangement joins TRBV28 to TRBJ2-7; 7 nucleotides agree with TRBD2. CDR1 MDHEN and CDR2 SYDVKM come from the germline V gene. The J segment lost 13 bases and the V segment lost 8 bases, leaving 8 bases of the junction unmatched. There are 10 residues in the CDR3. The CDR3: CASAGEGRYF. The CDR3 nucleotides are TGTGCCAGCGCGGGGGAGGGACGATACTTC.

J is TRBJ1-5 and V is TRBV19; D not certain. CDR3 length: 19 residues. CDR1 LNHDA and CDR2 SQIVND come from the germline V gene (reference sequence). V was clipped by 3 bases and J by 2 bases, with 23 bases between them. This chain's CDR3 is CASSIQNLRRIGGNQPQHF. The DNA of the CDR3 is TGTGCCAGTAGTATCCAAAACCTCAGGCGGATCGGTGGCAATCAGCCCCAGCATTTT.

The CDR3 is CASSPPNRATEAFF. CDR3 DNA: TGCGCCAGCAGTCCGCCGAACAGGGCCACTGAAGCTTTCTTT. J is TRBJ1-1 and V is TRBV4-1, with D possibly being TRBD1 (6 bases). Looked up from germline, CDR1 is MGHRA and CDR2 is YSYEKL. This CDR3 comprises 14 residues. V gave up 6 bases and J gave up 4 bases, with 15 bases separating them.

The chain has TRBV11-1 and TRBJ2-1; TRBD2 matches 10 bases. V shed 6 bases, J shed 7 bases, and the junction held 9 bases outside the gene matches. Germline V gene sequence: CDR1 SGHAT, CDR2 FQDESV (reference sequence). The CDR3 is 15 residues long. This chain's CDR3 is CASRLSSGGTNEQFF. CDR3 DNA sequence: TGTGCCAGCAGATTATCTAGCGGGGGAACTAATGAGCAGTTCTTC.

This clonotype was found a few times. The CDR3 DNA reads TGCGCCAGCAGCTTGGTCGGGAGCGGTGACGAGCAGTACTTC. Translating it yields CASSLVGSGDEQYF. The chain joins TRBV5-1 to TRBJ2-7; tentatively, D is TRBD2 (6 bases). Trimming removed 0 bases from V and 5 bases from J, with 12 bases in between. This CDR3 contains 14 residues. Germline CDR1 and CDR2: SGHRS and YFSETQ. The whole variable domain, remainder taken from reference TRBV5-1 and TRBJ2-7, is KAGVTQTPRYLIKTRGQQVTLSCSPISGHRSVSWYQQTPGQGLQFLFEYFSETQRNKGNFPGRFSGRQFSNSRSEMNVSTLELGDSALYLCASSLVGSGDEQYFGPGTRLTVT.

Only a few counts were recorded for this clonotype. The CDR3 here is CASKGSGANVLTF. CDR3 DNA sequence: TGTGCCAGCAAGGGCTCTGGGGCCAACGTCCTGACTTTC. V gene TRBV7-4 combines with J gene TRBJ2-6; D is undetermined. Trimming took 7 bases from V and 0 from J, leaving 4 bases between them. Germline CDR1 reads SGHVT; CDR2 reads SQSDAQ. This CDR3 has 13 residues.

This clonotype was counted once. The junction and the germline gene differ at one end; a read error may be behind it. J is TRBJ2-1 and V is TRBV7-2; 7 nucleotides align to TRBD2. Per the germline V gene, CDR1 is SGHTA and CDR2 is FQGNSA. The CDR3 is made up of 20 amino acids. CDR3 region: CASSPAPVGSGYSSYKEQFF. CDR3 DNA sequence: TGTGCCAGCAGTCCCGCCCCGGTCGGTAGCGGGTACAGCTCCTACAAGGAGCAGTTCTTC.

Points on this clonotype: A clone one base away is much larger, so this may be a read error. The chain links TRBV7-2 to TRBJ2-1; D may correspond to TRBD1 or TRBD2 (5 bases each). The CDR3 loop spans 13 amino acids. Germline V CDR1 and CDR2: SGHTA, FQGNSA. The CDR3 region has the DNA TGTGCCAGCAGCTTCGGAGCGGACAATGAGAAGTTCTTC. It translates to CASSFGADNEKFF.

This clonotype has only a few counts. The chain links TRBV15 to TRBJ2-5, with 11 bases matching TRBD2. The V gene end was trimmed by 5 bases and the J gene end by 3 bases; junction bases not matched to a gene: 2. The CDR3 runs to 14 residues. Germline CDR1 is LNHNV and CDR2 is YYDKDF (reference sequence). This CDR3 is CATSLGLAEETQYF. The CDR3, as DNA: TGTGCCACCAGCTTGGGACTAGCGGAAGAGACCCAGTACTTC. Supplemented by reference TRBV15 and TRBJ2-5, the full variable domain reads DAMVIQNPRYQVTQFGKPVTLSCSQTLNHNVMYWYQQKSSQAPKLLFHYYDKDFNNEADTPDNFQSRRPNTSFCFLDIRSPGLGDTAMYLCATSLGLAEETQYFGPGTRLLVL.

This clonotype was counted only a few times. The V and J genes are TRBV12-3 or TRBV12-4 and TRBJ1-1; 8 positions match TRBD1. The CDR3 runs 14 residues. V was pared by 6 bases and J by 0 bases, with 3 bases of the junction left unmatched. The CDR3 DNA is TGTGCCAGCAGCCCGGACAGGGTGAACACTGAAGCTTTCTTT. The encoded protein is CASSPDRVNTEAFF.

Only a few counts were recorded for this clonotype. The V and J genes are TRBV6-1 and TRBJ2-2, with D perhaps matching TRBD1 (6 bases). Germline lookup yields CDR1 MNHNS and CDR2 SASEGT. The V gene lost 5 bases and the J gene lost 4 bases, with 20 bases spanning the gap. There are 17 residues in the CDR3. In DNA, the CDR3 is TGTGCCAGCAGTTTCGACAGGCGGCCTAGGGGCACCGGGGAGCTGTTTTTT. Protein product: CASSFDRRPRGTGELFF.

The chain has TRBV6-8 and TRBJ2-2; D may correspond to TRBD1 or TRBD2 (5 bases each). Trimming removed 0 bases from V and 1 base from J, with 15 bases in between. CDR3 length equals 18 residues. Germline CDR1 reads MNHGY; CDR2 reads SAAAGT. CDR3 DNA sequence: TGTGCCAGCAGTTACTCGAGTATAGGGACCGTGAACACCGGGGAGCTGTTTTTT. Residues: CASSYSSIGTVNTGELFF.

This clonotype was detected many times. This chain links TRBV7-2 with TRBJ2-7; D call uncertain. CDR1 SGHTA and CDR2 FQGNSA come from the germline V gene. The CDR3 is 11 amino acids. V was cut by 5 bases and J by 3 bases, with 5 bases left in between. The CDR3 is CASSVDYEQYF. DNA for the CDR3: TGTGCCAGCAGCGTGGACTACGAGCAGTACTTC.

The CDR3 DNA reads TGTGCCAGCAGTCAAGGGTATATCAATCAGCCCCAGCATTTT. Translated, it gives CASSQGYINQPQHF. This chain links TRBV2 with TRBJ1-5; D unresolved. The CDR3 runs to 14 residues. From germline, CDR1 is SNHLY and CDR2 FYNNEI. Trimming took 5 bases from V and 3 from J, leaving 11 bases between them.

The rearrangement uses TRBV20-1 and TRBJ1-5; TRBD1 might be the D (5 bases). In germline, CDR1 is DFQATT, CDR2 SNEGSKA (reference sequence). V lost 0 bases to trimming and J lost 0 bases, with 9 bases between them. The CDR3 totals 15 residues. CDR3 coding DNA: TGCAGTGCTAGAGATCCAGGGAATAGCAATCAGCCCCAGCATTTT. As protein: CSARDPGNSNQPQHF.

The chain carries TRBV7-9 and TRBJ2-7; D perhaps matches TRBD1 (5 bases). Germline V gene sequence: CDR1 SEHNR, CDR2 FQNEAQ (reference sequence). V was shortened by 5 bases and J by 0 bases, with 11 bases between the two germline ends. The CDR3 has 14 amino acids. The chain's CDR3 is CASSPPTDSYEQYF. CDR3 bases: TGTGCCAGCAGCCCGCCGACAGACTCCTACGAGCAGTACTTC.

The J gene is TRBJ1-2, the V gene TRBV30, with D possibly TRBD1 on 6 matching bases. The CDR3 is 14 residues long. Deletions cut 4 bases from V and 2 bases from J, with 14 bases between. The V gene's germline CDR1 is GTSNPN and CDR2 SVGIG (reference sequence). The DNA of the CDR3 is TGTGCCTGGACTATGGACAGATTGAACTATGGCTACACCTTC. Translating it yields CAWTMDRLNYGYTF.

The genes are TRBV5-6 and TRBJ1-1, with D unclear. The CDR3 has 18 residues. V shed 4 bases and J shed 0 bases, with 22 bases lying between them. Germline V CDR1 and CDR2: SGHDT, YYEEEE. CDR3 sequence (DNA): TGTGCCAGCAGCGATCTAGCGGCAGCTAGCATACTGAACACTGAAGCTTTCTTT. It is translated as CASSDLAAASILNTEAFF.

As DNA, the CDR3 is TGTGCCAGCAGTCGGACCCCGATCAACACTGAAGCTTTCTTT. Translating it yields CASSRTPINTEAFF. V and J are TRBV2 and TRBJ1-1; D gene uncertain. This CDR3 region has 14 residues. V lost 5 bases and J lost 2, with 12 bases in between. CDR1 and CDR2 from the germline V gene are SNHLY and FYNNEI.

Ten or more counts support this clonotype. The chain carries TRBV20-1 and TRBJ1-1; D call uncertain. V gave up 1 base and J gave up 7 bases, with 13 bases separating them. The CDR3 runs to 13 residues. From germline, CDR1 is DFQATT and CDR2 SNEGSKA (reference sequence). DNA for the CDR3: TGCAGTGCTAGAGGCGCGACGGAGATTGAAGCTTTCTTT. Amino acid sequence: CSARGATEIEAFF.

This chain joins TRBV7-3 and TRBJ2-2; TRBD2 agrees at 7 bases. Per the germline V gene, CDR1 is SGHTA and CDR2 is FQGTGA. V dropped 6 bases and J dropped 6; count of bases not matched to a gene: 16. This CDR3 contains 17 residues. CDR3 bases: TGTGCCAGCAGTCCCTGGGGGGGATCCCCCAACCCCGGGGAGCTGTTTTTT. Protein: CASSPWGGSPNPGELFF.

V and J are TRBV12-3 or TRBV12-4 and TRBJ1-1; D perhaps matches TRBD1 (6 bases). The CDR3 loop spans 14 amino acids. The V end lost 6 bases, the J end lost 1 base, and 12 bases lay between the germline ends. In DNA form, the CDR3 reads TGTGCCAGCAGGCAGGGGCCCGGGAACACTGAAGCTTTCTTT. It encodes CASRQGPGNTEAFF.

The CDR3 sequence is CASSQEETTGREQYF. In DNA, the CDR3 is TGTGCCAGCAGCCAAGAAGAAACGACAGGGCGCGAGCAGTACTTC. The chain is built from TRBV4-2 and TRBJ2-7; 7 nucleotides agree with TRBD1. The length of the CDR3 is 15 residues. CDR1 and CDR2 (germline): LGHNA, YNFKEQ. J lost 6 bases, V lost 0 bases, and 8 bases had no gene match.

This clonotype occurred a few times. The gene calls are TRBV11-2 and TRBJ2-7; D is perhaps TRBD2 (5 bases). Looked up from germline, CDR1 is SGHAT and CDR2 is FQNNGV. The CDR3 is made up of 14 amino acids. V lost 3 bases and J lost 5, with 14 bases in between. This CDR3 reads CASSFVAGLDEQYF. In nucleotides, the CDR3 is TGTGCCAGCAGCTTCGTGGCGGGTCTAGACGAGCAGTACTTC.

The table lists this clonotype with a few counts. V and J are TRBV10-2 and TRBJ2-7, with D unresolved. Germline CDR1 reads WSHSY; CDR2 reads SAAADI. V was cut by 3 bases and J by 4 bases, with 4 bases left in between. The CDR3 contains 11 residues. CDR3 residues: CASSDAYEQYF. The DNA for the CDR3 is TGCGCCAGCAGTGACGCGTACGAGCAGTACTTC.

CDR3 protein: CASRPQGAGPNTGELFF. CDR3 DNA: TGTGCCAGCAGACCTCAGGGGGCGGGGCCGAACACCGGGGAGCTGTTTTTT. The V call is TRBV12-3 or TRBV12-4, the J call TRBJ2-2; 8 bases fit TRBD1. With V trimmed by 6 bases and J by 0 bases, 9 bases remained unmatched. The CDR3 loop spans 17 amino acids.